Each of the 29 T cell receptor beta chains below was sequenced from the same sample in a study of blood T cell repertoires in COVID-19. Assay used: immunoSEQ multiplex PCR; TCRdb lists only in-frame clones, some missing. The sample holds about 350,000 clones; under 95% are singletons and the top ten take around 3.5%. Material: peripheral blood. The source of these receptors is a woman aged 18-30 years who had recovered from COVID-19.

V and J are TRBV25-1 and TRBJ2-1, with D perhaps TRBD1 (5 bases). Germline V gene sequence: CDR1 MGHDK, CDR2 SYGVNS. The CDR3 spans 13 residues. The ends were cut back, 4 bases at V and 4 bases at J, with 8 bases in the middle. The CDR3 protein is CASSGTGYNEQFF. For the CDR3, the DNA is TGTGCCAGCAGTGGAACAGGATACAATGAGCAGTTCTTC.

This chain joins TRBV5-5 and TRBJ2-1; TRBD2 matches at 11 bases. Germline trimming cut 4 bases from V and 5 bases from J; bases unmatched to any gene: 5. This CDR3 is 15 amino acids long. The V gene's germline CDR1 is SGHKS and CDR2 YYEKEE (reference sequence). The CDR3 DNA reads TGTGCCAGCAGCCCCATAGCGGGAGGGAACAATGAGCAGTTCTTC. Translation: CASSPIAGGNNEQFF.

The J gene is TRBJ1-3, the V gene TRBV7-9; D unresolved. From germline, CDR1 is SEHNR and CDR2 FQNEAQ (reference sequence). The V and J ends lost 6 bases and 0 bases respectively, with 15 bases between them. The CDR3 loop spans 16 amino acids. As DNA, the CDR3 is TGTGCCAGCAGACCGAAGATGCGGGGCTCTGGAAACACCATATATTTT. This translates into CASRPKMRGSGNTIYF. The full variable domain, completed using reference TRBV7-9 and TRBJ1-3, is DTGVSQNPRHKITKRGQNVTFRCDPISEHNRLYWYRQTLGQGPEFLTYFQNEAQLEKSRLLSDRFSAERPKGSFSTLEIQRTEQGDSAMYLCASRPKMRGSGNTIYFGEGSWLTVV.

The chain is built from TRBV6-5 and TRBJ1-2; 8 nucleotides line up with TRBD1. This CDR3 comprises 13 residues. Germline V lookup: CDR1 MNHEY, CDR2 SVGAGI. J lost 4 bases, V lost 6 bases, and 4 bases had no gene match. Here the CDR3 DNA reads TGTGCCAGCAGCCGACAGGGGACCTATGGCTACACCTTC. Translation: CASSRQGTYGYTF.

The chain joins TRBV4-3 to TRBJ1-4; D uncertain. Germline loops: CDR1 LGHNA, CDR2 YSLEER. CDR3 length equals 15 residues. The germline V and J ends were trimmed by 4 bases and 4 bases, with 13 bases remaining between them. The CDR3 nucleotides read TGCGCCAGCAGCCGAGGCCGGGTCGATAATGAAAAACTGTTTTTT. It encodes CASSRGRVDNEKLFF.

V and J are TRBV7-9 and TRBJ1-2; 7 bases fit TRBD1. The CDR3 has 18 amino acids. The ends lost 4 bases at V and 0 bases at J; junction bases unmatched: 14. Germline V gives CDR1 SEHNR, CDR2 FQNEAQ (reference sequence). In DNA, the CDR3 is TGTGCCAGCAGCTCCCCAAAGGAGGGGGCTATAACTAACTATGGCTACACCTTC. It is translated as CASSSPKEGAITNYGYTF. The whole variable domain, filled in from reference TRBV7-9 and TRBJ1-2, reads DTGVSQNPRHKITKRGQNVTFRCDPISEHNRLYWYRQTLGQGPEFLTYFQNEAQLEKSRLLSDRFSAERPKGSFSTLEIQRTEQGDSAMYLCASSSPKEGAITNYGYTFGSGTRLTVV.

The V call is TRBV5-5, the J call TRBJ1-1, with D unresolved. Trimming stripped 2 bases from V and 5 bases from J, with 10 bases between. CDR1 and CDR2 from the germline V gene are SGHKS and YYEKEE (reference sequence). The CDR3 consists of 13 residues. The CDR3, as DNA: TGTGCCAGCAGCTTCGGGATCAGGACTGAAGCTTTCTTT. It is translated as CASSFGIRTEAFF.

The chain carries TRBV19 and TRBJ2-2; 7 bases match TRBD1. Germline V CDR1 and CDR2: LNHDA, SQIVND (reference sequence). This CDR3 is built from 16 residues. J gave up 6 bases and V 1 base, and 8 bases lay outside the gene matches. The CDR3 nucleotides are TGTGCCAGTAGTATAGGAGCGACAGGGTGGGCCGGGGAGCTGTTTTTT. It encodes CASSIGATGWAGELFF.

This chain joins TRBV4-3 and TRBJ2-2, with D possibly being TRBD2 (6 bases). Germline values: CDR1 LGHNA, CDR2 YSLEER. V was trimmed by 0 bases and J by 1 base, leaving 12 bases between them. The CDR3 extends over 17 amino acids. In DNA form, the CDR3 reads TGCGCCAGCAGCCAAGACCCCAATAGCGGGAACACCGGGGAGCTGTTTTTT. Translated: CASSQDPNSGNTGELFF.

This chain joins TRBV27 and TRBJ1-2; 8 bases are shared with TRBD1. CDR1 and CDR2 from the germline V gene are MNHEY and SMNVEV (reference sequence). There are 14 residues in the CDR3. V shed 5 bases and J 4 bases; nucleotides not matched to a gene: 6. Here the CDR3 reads CASSARQGTYGYTF. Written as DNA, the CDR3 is TGTGCCAGCAGTGCGAGACAGGGGACCTATGGCTACACCTTC.

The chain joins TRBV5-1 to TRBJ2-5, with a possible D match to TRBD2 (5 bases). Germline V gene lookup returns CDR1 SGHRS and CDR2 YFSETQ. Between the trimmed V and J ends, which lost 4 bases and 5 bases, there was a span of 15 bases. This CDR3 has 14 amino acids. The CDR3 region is CASSPERQLETQYF. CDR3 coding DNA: TGCGCCAGCAGCCCAGAGCGGCAGTTGGAGACCCAGTACTTC. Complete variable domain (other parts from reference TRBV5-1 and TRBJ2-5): KAGVTQTPRYLIKTRGQQVTLSCSPISGHRSVSWYQQTPGQGLQFLFEYFSETQRNKGNFPGRFSGRQFSNSRSEMNVSTLELGDSALYLCASSPERQLETQYFGPGTRLLVL.

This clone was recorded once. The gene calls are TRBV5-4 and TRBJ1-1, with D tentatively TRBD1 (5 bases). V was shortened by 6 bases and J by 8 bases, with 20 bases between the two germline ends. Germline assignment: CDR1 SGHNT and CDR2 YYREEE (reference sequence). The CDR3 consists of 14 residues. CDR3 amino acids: CASTRGVGGLEAFF. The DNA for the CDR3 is TGTGCCAGCACTAGAGGTGTTGGGGGGTTGGAAGCTTTCTTT. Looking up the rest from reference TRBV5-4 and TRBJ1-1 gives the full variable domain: ETGVTQSPTHLIKTRGQQVTLRCSSQSGHNTVSWYQQALGQGPQFIFQYYREEENGRGNFPPRFSGLQFPNYSSELNVNALELDDSALYLCASTRGVGGLEAFFGQGTRLTVV.

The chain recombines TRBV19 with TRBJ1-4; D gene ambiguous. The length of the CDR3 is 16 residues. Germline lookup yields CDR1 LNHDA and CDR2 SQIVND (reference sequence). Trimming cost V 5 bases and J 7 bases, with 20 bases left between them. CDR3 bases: TGTGCCAGTAGTCCCCGGGAGCTTCTCGCGGGTGAAAAACTGTTTTTT. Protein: CASSPRELLAGEKLFF.

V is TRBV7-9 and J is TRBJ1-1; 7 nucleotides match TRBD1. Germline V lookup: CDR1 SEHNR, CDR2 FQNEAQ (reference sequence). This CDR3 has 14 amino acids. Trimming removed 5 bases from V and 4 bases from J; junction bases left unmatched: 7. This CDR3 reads CASSLGTVSTEAFF. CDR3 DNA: TGTGCCAGCAGCCTCGGGACAGTTAGCACTGAAGCTTTCTTT.

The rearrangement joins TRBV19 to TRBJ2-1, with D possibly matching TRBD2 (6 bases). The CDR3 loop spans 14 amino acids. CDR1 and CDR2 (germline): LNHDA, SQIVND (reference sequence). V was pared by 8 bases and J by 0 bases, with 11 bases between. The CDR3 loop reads CASRGLSSYNEQFF. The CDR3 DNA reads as TGTGCCAGTCGGGGACTCTCCTCCTACAATGAGCAGTTCTTC.

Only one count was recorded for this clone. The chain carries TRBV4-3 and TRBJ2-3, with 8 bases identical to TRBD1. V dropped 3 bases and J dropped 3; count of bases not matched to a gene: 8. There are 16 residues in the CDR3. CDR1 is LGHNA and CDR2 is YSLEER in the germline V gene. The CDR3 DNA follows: TGCGCCAGCAGCCAGACGACAGGGGAAGGGACAGATACGCAGTATTTT. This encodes CASSQTTGEGTDTQYF.

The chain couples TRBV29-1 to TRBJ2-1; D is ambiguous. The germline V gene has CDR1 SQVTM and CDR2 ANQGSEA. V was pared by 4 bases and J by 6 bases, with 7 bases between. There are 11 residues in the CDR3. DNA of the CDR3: TGCAGCGTTGTGGCCGTCAATGAGCAGTTCTTC. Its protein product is CSVVAVNEQFF.

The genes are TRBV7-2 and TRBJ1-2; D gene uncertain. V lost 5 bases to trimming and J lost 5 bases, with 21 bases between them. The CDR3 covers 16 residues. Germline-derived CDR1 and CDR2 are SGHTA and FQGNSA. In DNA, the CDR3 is TGTGCCAGCAGCCCAGAGGACGGAGGGAGTTGGTATGGCTACACCTTC. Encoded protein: CASSPEDGGSWYGYTF.

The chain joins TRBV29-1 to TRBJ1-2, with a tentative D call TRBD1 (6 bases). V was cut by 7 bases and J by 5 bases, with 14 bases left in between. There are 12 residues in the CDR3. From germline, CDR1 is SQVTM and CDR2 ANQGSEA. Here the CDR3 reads CSASGVSYGYTF. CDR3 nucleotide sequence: TGCAGCGCCTCAGGGGTGTCGTATGGCTACACCTTC.

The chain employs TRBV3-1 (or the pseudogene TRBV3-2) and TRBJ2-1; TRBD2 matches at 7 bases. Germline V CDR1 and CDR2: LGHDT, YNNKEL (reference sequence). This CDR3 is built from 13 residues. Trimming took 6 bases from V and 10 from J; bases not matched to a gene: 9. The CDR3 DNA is TGTGCCAGCAGGCATCGACTAGCCGGAGAGCAGTTCTTC. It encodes CASRHRLAGEQFF.

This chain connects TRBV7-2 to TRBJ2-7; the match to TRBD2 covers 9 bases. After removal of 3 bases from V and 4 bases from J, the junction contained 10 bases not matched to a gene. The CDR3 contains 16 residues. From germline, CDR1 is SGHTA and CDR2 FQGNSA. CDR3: CASSLMAGGPSYEQYV. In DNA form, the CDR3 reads TGTGCCAGCAGCTTGATGGCGGGAGGGCCTTCGTACGAGCAGTACGTC.

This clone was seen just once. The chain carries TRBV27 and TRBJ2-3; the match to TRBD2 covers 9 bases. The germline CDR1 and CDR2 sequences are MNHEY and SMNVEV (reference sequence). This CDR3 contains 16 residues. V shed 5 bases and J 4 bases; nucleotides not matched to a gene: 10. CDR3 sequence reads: CASSPSAAGGPDTQYF. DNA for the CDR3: TGTGCCAGCAGTCCCAGCGCGGCGGGAGGGCCAGATACGCAGTATTTT.

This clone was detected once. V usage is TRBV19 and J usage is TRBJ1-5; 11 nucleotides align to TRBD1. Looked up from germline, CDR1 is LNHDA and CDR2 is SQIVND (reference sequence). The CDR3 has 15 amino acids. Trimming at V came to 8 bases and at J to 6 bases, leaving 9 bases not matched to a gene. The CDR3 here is CASRTGGAAGQPQHF. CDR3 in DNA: TGTGCCAGTCGGACAGGGGGCGCAGCTGGTCAGCCCCAGCATTTT.

CDR3 in DNA: TGTGCCAGCAGCTCTCTCCGGGAGACCCAGTACTTC. It yields the protein CASSSLRETQYF. This chain uses TRBV5-5 with TRBJ2-5; D is uncertain. The germline V and J ends were trimmed by 3 bases and 5 bases, with 8 bases remaining between them. The CDR3 consists of 12 residues. Per the germline V gene, CDR1 is SGHKS and CDR2 is YYEKEE (reference sequence).

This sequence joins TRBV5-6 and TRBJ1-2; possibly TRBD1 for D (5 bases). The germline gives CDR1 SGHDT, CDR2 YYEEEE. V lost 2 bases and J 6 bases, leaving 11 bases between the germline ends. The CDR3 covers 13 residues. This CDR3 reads CASSFGREDGYTF. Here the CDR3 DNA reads TGTGCCAGCAGCTTCGGCAGGGAGGATGGCTACACCTTC.

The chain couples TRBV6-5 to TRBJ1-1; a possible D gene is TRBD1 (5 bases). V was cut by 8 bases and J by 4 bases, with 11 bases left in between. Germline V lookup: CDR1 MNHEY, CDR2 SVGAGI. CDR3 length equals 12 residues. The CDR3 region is CASYRGGTEAFF. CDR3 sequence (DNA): TGTGCCAGCTATAGGGGAGGCACTGAAGCTTTCTTT.

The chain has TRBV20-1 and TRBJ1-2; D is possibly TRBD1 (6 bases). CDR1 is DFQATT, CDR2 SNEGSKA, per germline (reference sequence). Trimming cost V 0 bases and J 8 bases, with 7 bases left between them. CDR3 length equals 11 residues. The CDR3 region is CSAREQGGYTF. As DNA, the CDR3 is TGCAGTGCTAGAGAACAGGGCGGCTACACCTTC.

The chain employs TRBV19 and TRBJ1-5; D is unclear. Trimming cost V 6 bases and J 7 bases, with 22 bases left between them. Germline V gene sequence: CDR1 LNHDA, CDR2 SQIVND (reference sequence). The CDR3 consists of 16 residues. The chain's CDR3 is CASRAGSGSRSQPQHF. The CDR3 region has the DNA TGTGCCAGTAGGGCGGGGTCCGGGTCTCGTAGCCAGCCCCAGCATTTT.

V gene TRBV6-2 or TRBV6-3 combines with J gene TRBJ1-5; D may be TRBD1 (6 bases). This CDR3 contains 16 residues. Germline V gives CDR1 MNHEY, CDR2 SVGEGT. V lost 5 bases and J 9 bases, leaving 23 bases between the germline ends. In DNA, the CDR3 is TGTGCCAGCAGTCCACGACAGGTCGGGTCCCTACTGCCCCAGCATTTT. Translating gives CASSPRQVGSLLPQHF.